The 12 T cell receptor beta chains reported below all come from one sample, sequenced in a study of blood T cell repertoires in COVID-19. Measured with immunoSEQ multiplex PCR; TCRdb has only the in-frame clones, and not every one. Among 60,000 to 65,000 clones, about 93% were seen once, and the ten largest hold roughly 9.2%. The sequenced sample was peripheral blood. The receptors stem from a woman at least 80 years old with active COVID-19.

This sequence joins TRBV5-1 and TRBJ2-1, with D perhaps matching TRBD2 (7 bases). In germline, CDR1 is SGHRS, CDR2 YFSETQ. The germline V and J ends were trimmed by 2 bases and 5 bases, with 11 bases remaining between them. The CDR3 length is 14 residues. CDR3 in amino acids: CASSFGGANNEQFF. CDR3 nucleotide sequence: TGCGCCAGCAGCTTTGGGGGGGCGAACAATGAGCAGTTCTTC.

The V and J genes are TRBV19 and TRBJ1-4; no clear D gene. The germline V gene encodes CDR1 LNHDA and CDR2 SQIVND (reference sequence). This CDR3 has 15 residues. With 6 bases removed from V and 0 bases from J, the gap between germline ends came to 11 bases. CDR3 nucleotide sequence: TGTGCCAGTAGCCCAAACAGAGCAACTAATGAAAAACTGTTTTTT. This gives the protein CASSPNRATNEKLFF.

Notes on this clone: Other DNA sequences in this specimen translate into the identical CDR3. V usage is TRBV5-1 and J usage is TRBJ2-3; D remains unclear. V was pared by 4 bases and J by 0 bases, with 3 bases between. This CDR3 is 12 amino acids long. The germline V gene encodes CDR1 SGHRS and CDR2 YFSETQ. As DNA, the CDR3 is TGCGCCAGCAGCCTGAGCACAGATACGCAGTATTTT. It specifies CASSLSTDTQYF.

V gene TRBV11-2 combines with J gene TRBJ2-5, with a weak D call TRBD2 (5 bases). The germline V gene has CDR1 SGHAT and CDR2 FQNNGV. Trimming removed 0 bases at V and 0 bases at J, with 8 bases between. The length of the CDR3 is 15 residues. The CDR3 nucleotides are TGTGCCAGCAGCTTAGACAGCGGACACCAAGAGACCCAGTACTTC. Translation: CASSLDSGHQETQYF.

The CDR3 loop reads CASSLAASGGSSYNEQFF. The CDR3 DNA reads TGTGCCAGCAGCTTAGCGGCTAGCGGGGGGTCCTCCTACAATGAGCAGTTCTTC. The V gene is TRBV7-2, the J gene TRBJ2-1; 11 bases agree with TRBD2. This CDR3 contains 18 residues. J was trimmed by 0 bases and V by 0 bases; bases with no gene match: 4. The germline V gene has CDR1 SGHTA and CDR2 FQGNSA.

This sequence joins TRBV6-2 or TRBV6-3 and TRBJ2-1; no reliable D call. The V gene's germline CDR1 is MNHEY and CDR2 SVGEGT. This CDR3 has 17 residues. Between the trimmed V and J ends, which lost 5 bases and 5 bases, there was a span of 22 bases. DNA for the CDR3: TGTGCCAGCAGTACCCACCCCGCCGAGGCCGCTAACAATGAGCAGTTCTTC. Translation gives CASSTHPAEAANNEQFF.

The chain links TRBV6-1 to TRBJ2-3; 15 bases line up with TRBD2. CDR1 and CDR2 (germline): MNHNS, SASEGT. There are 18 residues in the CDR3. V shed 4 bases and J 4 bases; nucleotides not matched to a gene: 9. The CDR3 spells CASSGAGLAGGVADTQYF. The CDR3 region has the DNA TGTGCCAGCAGTGGCGCTGGACTAGCGGGGGGGGTGGCAGATACGCAGTATTTT.

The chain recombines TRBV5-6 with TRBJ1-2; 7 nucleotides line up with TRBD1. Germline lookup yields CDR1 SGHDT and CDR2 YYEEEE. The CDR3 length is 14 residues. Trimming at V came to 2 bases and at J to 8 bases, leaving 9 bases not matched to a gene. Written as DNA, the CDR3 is TGTGCCAGCAGCTTCCTGTCAGGGGGAGGAGGCTACACCTTC. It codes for CASSFLSGGGGYTF. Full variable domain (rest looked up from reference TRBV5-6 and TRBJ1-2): DAGVTQSPTHLIKTRGQQVTLRCSPKSGHDTVSWYQQALGQGPQFIFQYYEEEERQRGNFPDRFSGHQFPNYSSELNVNALLLGDSALYLCASSFLSGGGGYTFGSGTRLTVV.

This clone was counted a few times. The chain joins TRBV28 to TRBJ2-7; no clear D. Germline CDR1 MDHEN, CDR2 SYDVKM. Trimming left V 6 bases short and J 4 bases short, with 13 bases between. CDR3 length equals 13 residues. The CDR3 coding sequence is TGTGCCAGCAGCCCTCCAACGGGTTACGAGCAGTACGTC. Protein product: CASSPPTGYEQYV.

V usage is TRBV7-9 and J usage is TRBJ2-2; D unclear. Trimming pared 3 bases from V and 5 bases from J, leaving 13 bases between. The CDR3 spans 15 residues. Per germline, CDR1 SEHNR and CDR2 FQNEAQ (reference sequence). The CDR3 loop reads CASSLGQVETGELFF. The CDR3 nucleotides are TGTGCCAGCAGCTTGGGCCAGGTTGAGACCGGGGAGCTGTTTTTT.

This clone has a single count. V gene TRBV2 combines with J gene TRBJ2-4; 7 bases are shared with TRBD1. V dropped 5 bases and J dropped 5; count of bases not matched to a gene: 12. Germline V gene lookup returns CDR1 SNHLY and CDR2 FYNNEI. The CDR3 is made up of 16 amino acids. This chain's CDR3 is CASSRGQTNPQNIQYF. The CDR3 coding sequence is TGTGCCAGCAGTCGGGGACAGACGAACCCCCAAAACATTCAGTACTTC. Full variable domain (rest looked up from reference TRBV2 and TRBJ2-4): EPEVTQTPSHQVTQMGQEVILRCVPISNHLYFYWYRQILGQKVEFLVSFYNNEISEKSEIFDDQFSVERPDGSNFTLKIRSTKLEDSAMYFCASSRGQTNPQNIQYFGAGTRLSVL.

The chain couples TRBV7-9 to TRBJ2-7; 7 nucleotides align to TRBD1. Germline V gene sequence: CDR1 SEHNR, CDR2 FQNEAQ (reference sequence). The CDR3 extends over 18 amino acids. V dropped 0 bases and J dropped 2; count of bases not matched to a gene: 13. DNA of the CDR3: TGTGCCAGCAGCTTAGCGGGAATGACAGGGACCCTACCCTACGAGCAGTACTTC. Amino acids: CASSLAGMTGTLPYEQYF.